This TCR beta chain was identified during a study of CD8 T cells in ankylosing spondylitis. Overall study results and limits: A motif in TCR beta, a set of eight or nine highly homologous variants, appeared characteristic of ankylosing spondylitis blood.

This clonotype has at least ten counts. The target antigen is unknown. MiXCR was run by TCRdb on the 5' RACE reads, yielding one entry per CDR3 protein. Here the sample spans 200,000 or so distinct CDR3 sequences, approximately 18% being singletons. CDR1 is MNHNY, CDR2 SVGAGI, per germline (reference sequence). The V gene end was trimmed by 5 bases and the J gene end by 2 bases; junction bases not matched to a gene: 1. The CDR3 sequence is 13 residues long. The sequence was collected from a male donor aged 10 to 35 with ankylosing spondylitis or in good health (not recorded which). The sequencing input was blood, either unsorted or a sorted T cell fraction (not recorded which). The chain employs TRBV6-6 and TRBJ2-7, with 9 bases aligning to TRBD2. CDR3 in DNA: TGTGCCAGCAGTGCTAGCGGGGCCTACGAGCAGTACGTC. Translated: CASSASGAYEQYV.